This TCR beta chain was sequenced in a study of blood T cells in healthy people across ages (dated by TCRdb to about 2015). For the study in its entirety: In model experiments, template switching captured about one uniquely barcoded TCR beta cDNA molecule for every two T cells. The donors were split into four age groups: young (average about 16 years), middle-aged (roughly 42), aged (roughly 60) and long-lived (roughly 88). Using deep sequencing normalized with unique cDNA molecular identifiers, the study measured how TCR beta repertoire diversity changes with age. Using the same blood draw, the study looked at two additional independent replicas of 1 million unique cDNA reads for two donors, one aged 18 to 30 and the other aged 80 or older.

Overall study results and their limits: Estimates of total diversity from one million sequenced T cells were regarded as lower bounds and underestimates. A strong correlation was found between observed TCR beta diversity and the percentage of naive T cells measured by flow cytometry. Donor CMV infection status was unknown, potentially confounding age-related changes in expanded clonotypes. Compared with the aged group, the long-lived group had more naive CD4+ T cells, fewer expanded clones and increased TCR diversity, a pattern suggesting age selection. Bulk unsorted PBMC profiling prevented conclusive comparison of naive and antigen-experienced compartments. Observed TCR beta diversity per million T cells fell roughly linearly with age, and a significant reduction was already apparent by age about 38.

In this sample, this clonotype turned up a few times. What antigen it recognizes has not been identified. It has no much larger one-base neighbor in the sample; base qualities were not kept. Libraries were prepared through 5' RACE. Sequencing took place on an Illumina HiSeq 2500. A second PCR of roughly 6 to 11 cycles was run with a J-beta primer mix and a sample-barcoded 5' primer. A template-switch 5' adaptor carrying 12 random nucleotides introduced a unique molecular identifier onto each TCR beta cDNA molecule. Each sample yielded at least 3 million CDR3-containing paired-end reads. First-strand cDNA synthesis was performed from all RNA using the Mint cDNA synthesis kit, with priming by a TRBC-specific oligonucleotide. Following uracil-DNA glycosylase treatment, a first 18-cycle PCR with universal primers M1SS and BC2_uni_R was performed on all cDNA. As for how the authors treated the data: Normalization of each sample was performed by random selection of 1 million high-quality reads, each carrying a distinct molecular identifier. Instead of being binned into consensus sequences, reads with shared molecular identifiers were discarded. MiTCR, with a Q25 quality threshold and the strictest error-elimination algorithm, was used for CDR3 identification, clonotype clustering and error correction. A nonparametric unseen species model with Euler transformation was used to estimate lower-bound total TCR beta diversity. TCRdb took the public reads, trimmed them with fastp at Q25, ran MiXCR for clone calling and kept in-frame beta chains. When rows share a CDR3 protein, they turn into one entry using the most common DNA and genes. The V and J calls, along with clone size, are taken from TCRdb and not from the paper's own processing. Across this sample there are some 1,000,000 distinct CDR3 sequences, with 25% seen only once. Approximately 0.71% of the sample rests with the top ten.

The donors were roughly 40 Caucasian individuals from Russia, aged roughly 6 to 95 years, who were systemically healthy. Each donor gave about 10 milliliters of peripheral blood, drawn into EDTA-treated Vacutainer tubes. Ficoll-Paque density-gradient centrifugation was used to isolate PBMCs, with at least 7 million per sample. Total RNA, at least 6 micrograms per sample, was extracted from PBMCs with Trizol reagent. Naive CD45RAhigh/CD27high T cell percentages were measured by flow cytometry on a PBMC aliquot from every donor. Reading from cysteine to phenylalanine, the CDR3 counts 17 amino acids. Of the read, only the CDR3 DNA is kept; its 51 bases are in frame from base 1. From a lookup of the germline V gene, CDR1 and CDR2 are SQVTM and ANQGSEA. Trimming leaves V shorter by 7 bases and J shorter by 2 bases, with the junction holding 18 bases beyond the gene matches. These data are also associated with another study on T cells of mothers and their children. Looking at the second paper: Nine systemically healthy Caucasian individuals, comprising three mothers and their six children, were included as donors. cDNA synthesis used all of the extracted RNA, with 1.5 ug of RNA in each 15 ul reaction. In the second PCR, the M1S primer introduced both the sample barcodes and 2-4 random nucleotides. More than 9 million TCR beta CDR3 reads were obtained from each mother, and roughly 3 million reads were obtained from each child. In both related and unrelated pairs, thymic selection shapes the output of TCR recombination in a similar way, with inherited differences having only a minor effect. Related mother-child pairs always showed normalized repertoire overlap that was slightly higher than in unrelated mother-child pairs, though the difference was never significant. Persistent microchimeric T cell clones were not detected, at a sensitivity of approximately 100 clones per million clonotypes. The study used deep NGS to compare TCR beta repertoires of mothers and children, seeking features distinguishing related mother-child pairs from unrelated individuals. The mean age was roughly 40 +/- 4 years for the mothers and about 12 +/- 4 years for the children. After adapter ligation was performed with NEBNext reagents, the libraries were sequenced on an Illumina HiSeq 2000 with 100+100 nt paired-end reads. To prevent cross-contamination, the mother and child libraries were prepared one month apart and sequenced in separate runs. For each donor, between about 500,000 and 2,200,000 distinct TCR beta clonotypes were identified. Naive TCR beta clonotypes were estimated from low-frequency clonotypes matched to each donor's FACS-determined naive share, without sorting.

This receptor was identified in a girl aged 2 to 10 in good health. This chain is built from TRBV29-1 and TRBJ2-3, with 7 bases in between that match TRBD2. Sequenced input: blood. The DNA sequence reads TGCAGCGCCCGTGGGTCTTTAGCTAGCGGAACCACAGATACGCAGTATTTT. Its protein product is CSARGSLASGTTDTQYF.